One and the same sample provided the 8 T cell receptor beta chains below, sequenced in a study of CD8+ T cells in alopecia areata. The treatment denotes: oral pan-JAK inhibitor, 5-10 mg twice daily. The authors extracted RNA and reverse transcribed it into cDNA as the sequencing template. Sequencing used immunoSEQ multiplex PCR; TCRdb keeps in-frame clones, though not all of them. Of some 110,000 clones listed, less than 75% were seen once; the top ten hold about 31%. The specimen was CD8+ T cells sorted from blood, collected at week 4, from a patient treated with tofacitinib. All receptors come from a human donor with alopecia areata.

The CDR3 is CAWNWAQTYEQYF. The CDR3 nucleotides read TGTGCCTGGAACTGGGCACAGACCTACGAGCAGTACTTC. The chain employs TRBV30 and TRBJ2-7, with D uncertain. With 4 bases removed from V and 2 bases from J, the gap between germline ends came to 12 bases. This CDR3 is built from 13 residues. Germline V gene lookup returns CDR1 GTSNPN and CDR2 SVGIG (reference sequence).

This sequence joins TRBV29-1 and TRBJ2-7; 11 nucleotides line up with TRBD1. The CDR3 totals 17 residues. In germline, CDR1 is SQVTM, CDR2 ANQGSEA. Losses at the gene ends were 0 bases for V and 5 bases for J; bases not matched to a gene: 12. CDR3 nucleotides: TGCAGCGTTGAAGATCTTGAGTGGACAGGGGGCTTCGACGAGCAGTACTTC. Translation gives CSVEDLEWTGGFDEQYF.

V usage is TRBV6-1 and J usage is TRBJ2-4; D perhaps matches TRBD1 (6 bases). Trimming shortened V by 2 bases and J by 0 bases, and 11 bases separated the two germline ends. In germline, CDR1 is MNHNS, CDR2 SASEGT. The CDR3 runs to 16 residues. As DNA, the CDR3 is TGTGCCAGCAGTGAATGGACAGCCATAGCCAAAAACATTCAGTACTTC. Translated, it gives CASSEWTAIAKNIQYF.

This chain uses TRBV29-1 with TRBJ2-3; unclear D gene. Looked up from germline, CDR1 is SQVTM and CDR2 is ANQGSEA. This CDR3 is built from 15 residues. The V gene lost 2 bases and the J gene lost 0 bases, with 12 bases spanning the gap. In nucleotides, the CDR3 is TGCAGCGTTGAAAACCGACACGAGAGCACAGATACGCAGTATTTT. Translating it yields CSVENRHESTDTQYF.

Turning to this clone: Germline is not matched at one junction end, which may reflect a read error. The chain carries TRBV30 and TRBJ2-7; TRBD1 is a possible D gene (6 bases). Germline-derived CDR1 and CDR2 are GTSNPN and SVGIG (reference sequence). CDR3 length: 12 amino acids. CDR3 loop: CARREGAYEQYF. The DNA of the CDR3 is TGTGCCCGGAGAGAGGGGGCCTACGAGCAGTACTTC.

The chain links TRBV4-3 to TRBJ2-7, with D possibly being TRBD1 (5 bases). Germline CDR1 LGHNA, CDR2 YSLEER. The CDR3 runs to 17 residues. Trimming removed 1 base at V and 4 bases at J, with 20 bases between. The CDR3 spells CASSQVRQGSYWYEQYF. CDR3 nucleotide sequence: TGCGCCAGCAGCCAAGTGCGTCAGGGATCCTACTGGTACGAGCAGTACTTC.

This clone was picked up a small number of times. This chain joins TRBV6-4 and TRBJ2-3, with 8 bases lining up with TRBD1. CDR1 is MRHNA, CDR2 SNTAGT, per germline. Trimming at V came to 3 bases and at J to 7 bases, leaving 6 bases not matched to a gene. CDR3 length: 14 amino acids. CDR3 in amino acids: CASSDGTGDHTQYF. The CDR3 DNA follows: TGTGCCAGCAGTGATGGGACAGGTGATCATACGCAGTATTTT.

The genes are TRBV29-1 and TRBJ2-3; tentatively, D is TRBD1 (6 bases). V lost 0 bases, J lost 6 bases, and 7 bases lay in between. CDR1 and CDR2 (germline): SQVTM, ANQGSEA. The length of the CDR3 is 12 residues. CDR3 sequence reads: CSVEDQGDTQYF. CDR3 DNA: TGCAGCGTTGAAGATCAGGGGGATACGCAGTATTTT.